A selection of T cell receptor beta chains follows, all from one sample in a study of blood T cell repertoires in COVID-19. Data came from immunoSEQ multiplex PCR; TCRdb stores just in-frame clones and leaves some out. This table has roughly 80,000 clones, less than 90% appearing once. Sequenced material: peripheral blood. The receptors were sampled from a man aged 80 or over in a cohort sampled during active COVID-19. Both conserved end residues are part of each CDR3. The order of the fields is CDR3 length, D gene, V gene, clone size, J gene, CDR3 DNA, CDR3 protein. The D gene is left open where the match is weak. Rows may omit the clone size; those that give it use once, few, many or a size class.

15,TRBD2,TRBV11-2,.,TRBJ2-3,TGTGCCAGCAGCCTCTCAGCGGGGGGCCAGGATACGCAGTATTTT,CASSLSAGGQDTQYF
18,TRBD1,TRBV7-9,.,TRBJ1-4,TGTGCCAGCAGCCAAAATCCGGGACAGGGGGGAGCTAATGAAAAACTGTTTTTT,CASSQNPGQGGANEKLFF
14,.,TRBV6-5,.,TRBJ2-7,TGTGCCAGCAGTTATGGGGGACAAGTCTACGAGCAGTACTTC,CASSYGGQVYEQYF
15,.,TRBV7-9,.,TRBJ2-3,TGTGCCAGCAGCTTAGTAGGGACTGAAGGCGATACGCAGTATTTT,CASSLVGTEGDTQYF
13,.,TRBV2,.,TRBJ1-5,TGTGCCAGCGTAGGGGGTGTCGGTCAGCCCCAGCATTTT,CASVGGVGQPQHF
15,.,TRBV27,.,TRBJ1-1,TGTGCCAGCAGTTTATTTGCAGGTATGAACACTGAAGCTTTCTTT,CASSLFAGMNTEAFF
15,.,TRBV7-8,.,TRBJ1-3,TGTGCCAGCAGCTTAACTAGGGCAGCTGGAAACACCATATATTTT,CASSLTRAAGNTIYF
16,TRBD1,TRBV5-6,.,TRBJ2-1,TGTGCCAGCAGCATTGACAGGGTTTTTCGGTACAATGAGCAGTTCTTC,CASSIDRVFRYNEQFF
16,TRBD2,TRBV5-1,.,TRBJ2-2,TGCGCCAGCAGCTTGGGGACTAGCCGGAACACCGGGGAGCTGTTTTTT,CASSLGTSRNTGELFF
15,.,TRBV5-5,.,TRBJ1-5,TGTGCCAGCAGCTTATCAGGGACTACCAATCAGCCCCAGCATTTT,CASSLSGTTNQPQHF
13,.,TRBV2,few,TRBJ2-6,TGTGCCAGTAGGGGCTCTGGGGCCAACGTCCTGACTTTC,CASRGSGANVLTF
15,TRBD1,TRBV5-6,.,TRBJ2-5,TGTGCCAGCAGCGTCGGGACAGGGCCGTTCGAGACCCAGTACTTC,CASSVGTGPFETQYF
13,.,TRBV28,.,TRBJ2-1,TGTGCCAGCAGTTTAGGTCCGGGGTATGAGCAGTTCTTC,CASSLGPGYEQFF
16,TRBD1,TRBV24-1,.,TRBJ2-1,TGTGCCACCAGTGATCGGACAGGGGGGCTTGGGAATGAGCAGTTCTTC,CATSDRTGGLGNEQFF
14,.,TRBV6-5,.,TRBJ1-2,TGTGCCAGCAGTTACCAGGACAGAAGAAAGGGCTACACCTTC,CASSYQDRRKGYTF
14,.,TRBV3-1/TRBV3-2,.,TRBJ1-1,TGTGCCAGCAGCCAAAGGACAGAAAACACTGAAGCTTTCTTT,CASSQRTENTEAFF
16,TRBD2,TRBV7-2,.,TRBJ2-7,TGTGCCAGCAGCTTATTAGGGACTAGCGCCCTGAACGAGCAGTACTTC,CASSLLGTSALNEQYF
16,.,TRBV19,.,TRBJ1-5,TGTGCCAGTAGTCTCCAGGGGCACAGTAGCAATCAGCCCCAGCATTTT,CASSLQGHSSNQPQHF
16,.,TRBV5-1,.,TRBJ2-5,TGCGCCAGCAGCTATCCGCAGGGACTCCGGGCAGAGACCCAGTACTTC,CASSYPQGLRAETQYF
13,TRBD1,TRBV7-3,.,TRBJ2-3,TGTGCCAGCAGCCAGACAGGGACAGATACGCAGTATTTT,CASSQTGTDTQYF
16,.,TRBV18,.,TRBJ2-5,TGTGCCAGCTCCCAATTTGCCGGGGGGCCCCCAGAGACCCAGTACTTC,CASSQFAGGPPETQYF
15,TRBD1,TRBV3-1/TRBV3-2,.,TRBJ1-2,TGTGCCAGCAGCCGCCACTACAGGGGAATCTATGGCTACACCTTC,CASSRHYRGIYGYTF
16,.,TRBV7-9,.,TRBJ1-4,TGTGCCAGCAGCTTAGCGCGTGGGGGGACTAATGAAAAACTGTTTTTT,CASSLARGGTNEKLFF
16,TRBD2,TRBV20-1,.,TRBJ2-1,TGCAGTGCTAGTATACTAGCGGGGGTTAGTGGCAATGAGCAGTTCTTC,CSASILAGVSGNEQFF
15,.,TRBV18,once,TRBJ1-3,TGTGCCAGCTCACCAGGGCCCCCCGCGGGAAACACCATATATTTT,CASSPGPPAGNTIYF
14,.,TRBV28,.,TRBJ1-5,TGTATAGTAGGGGCCGTTAATAGCAATCAGCCCCAGCATTTT,CIVGAVNSNQPQHF
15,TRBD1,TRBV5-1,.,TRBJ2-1,TGCGCCAGCAGTTCGACAGGGAGCTCCTACAATGAGCAGTTCTTC,CASSSTGSSYNEQFF
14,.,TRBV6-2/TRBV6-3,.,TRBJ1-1,TGTGCCAGCAGTTGGAGGGACGGGAACACTGAAGCTTTCTTT,CASSWRDGNTEAFF
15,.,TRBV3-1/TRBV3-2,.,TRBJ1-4,TGTGCCAGCAGCTCTAATGGTGGAACTAATGAAAAACTGTTTTTT,CASSSNGGTNEKLFF
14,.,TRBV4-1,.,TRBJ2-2,TGCGCCAGCAGCCAGGGACTCTACACCGGGGAGCTGTTTTTT,CASSQGLYTGELFF
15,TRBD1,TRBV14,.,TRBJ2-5,TGTGCCAGCAGCCAAGCTGGGACAGGGCGAAAGACCCAGTACTTC,CASSQAGTGRKTQYF
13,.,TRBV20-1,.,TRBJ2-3,TGCAGTGCTAGTTGGCTCGTCACAGATACGCAGTATTTT,CSASWLVTDTQYF
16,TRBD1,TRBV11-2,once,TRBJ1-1,TGTGCCAGCAGCAGAGGACAGGGGGCATGGATCACTGAAGCTTTCTTT,CASSRGQGAWITEAFF
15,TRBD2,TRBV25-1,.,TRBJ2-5,TGTGCCAGCAGTCGGGGGCGGGGGGGTCGAGAGACCCAGTACTTC,CASSRGRGGRETQYF
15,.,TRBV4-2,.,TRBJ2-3,TGTGCCAGCAGCCGGACGGGACTTGACGCAGATACGCAGTATTTT,CASSRTGLDADTQYF
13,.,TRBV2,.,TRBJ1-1,TGTGCCAGCGGTAGTTTGGGGAGCACTGAAGCTTTCTTT,CASGSLGSTEAFF
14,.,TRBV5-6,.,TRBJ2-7,TGTGCCAGCAGCTTTGCGGGGGCCGCTCGGGAGCAGTACTTC,CASSFAGAAREQYF
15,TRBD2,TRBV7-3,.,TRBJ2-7,TGTGCCAGCAGCTTGACTAGCGGGGGAACCTACGAGCAGTACTTC,CASSLTSGGTYEQYF
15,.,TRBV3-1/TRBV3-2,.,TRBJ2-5,TGTGCCAGCAGCCCGGACACCTGGATGCAAGAGACCCAGTACTTC,CASSPDTWMQETQYF
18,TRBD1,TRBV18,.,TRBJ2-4,TGTGCCAGCTCACCTACCCGACAGGGGTTAAGGGCCAAAAACATTCAGTACTTC,CASSPTRQGLRAKNIQYF
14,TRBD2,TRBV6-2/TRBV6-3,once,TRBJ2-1,TGTGCCAGCAGCTTAAGCGGGGGGGCAAATGAGCAGTTCTTC,CASSLSGGANEQFF
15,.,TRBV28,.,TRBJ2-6,TGTGCCAGCAGCAGAAATCCGGGACAAACGAACGTCCTGACTTTC,CASSRNPGQTNVLTF
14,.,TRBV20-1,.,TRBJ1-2,TGCAGTGCTAGTGTCCCGGGGGGAAGCTATGGCTACACCTTC,CSASVPGGSYGYTF
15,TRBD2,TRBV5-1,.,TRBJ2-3,TGCGCCAGCAGCCTAGGACTAGTAAGCACAGATACGCAGTATTTT,CASSLGLVSTDTQYF
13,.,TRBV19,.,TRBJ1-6,TGTGCCAGTAGTGAGGGCCGGGGTTCACCCCTCCACTTT,CASSEGRGSPLHF
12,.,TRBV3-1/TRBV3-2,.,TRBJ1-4,TGTGCCAGCAGCCAGGCCCAGGAAAAACTGTTTTTT,CASSQAQEKLFF
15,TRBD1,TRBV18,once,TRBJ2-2,TGTGCCAGCTCACCAAGACAGGGTAACACCGGGGAGCTGTTTTTT,CASSPRQGNTGELFF
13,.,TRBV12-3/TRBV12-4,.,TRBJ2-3,TGTGCCAGCAGTTTCTTAAGAGAAAATACGCAGTATTTT,CASSFLRENTQYF
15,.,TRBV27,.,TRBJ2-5,TGTGCCAGCAGCCCCTTCCAGGGGGGCCAAGAGACCCAGTACTTC,CASSPFQGGQETQYF
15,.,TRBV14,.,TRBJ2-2,TGTGCCAGCAGCCAAGACTGGTTCCAGGCCGGGGAGCTGTTTTTT,CASSQDWFQAGELFF